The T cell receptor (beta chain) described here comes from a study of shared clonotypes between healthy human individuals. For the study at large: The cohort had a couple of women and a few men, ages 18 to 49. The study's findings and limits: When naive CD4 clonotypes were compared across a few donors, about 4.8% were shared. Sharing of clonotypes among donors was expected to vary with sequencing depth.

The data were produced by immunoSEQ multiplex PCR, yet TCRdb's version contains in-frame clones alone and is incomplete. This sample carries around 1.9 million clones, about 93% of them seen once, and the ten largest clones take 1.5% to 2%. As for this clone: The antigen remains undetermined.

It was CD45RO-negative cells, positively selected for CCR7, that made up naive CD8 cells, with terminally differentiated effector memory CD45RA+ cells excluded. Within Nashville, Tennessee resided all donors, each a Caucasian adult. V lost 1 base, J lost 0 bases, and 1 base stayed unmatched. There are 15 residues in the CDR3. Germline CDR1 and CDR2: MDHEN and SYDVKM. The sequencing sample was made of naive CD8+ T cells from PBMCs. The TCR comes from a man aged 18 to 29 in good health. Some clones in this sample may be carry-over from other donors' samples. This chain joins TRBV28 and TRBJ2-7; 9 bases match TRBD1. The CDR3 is CASSLLDRGSYEQYF. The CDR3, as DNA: TGTGCCAGCAGTTTATTGGACAGGGGCTCCTACGAGCAGTACTTC. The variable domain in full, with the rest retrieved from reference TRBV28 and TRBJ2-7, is DVKVTQSSRYLVKRTGEKVFLECVQDMDHENMFWYRQDPGLGLRLIYFSYDVKMKEKGDIPEGYSVSREKKERFSLILESASTNQTSMYLCASSLLDRGSYEQYFGPGTRLTVT.